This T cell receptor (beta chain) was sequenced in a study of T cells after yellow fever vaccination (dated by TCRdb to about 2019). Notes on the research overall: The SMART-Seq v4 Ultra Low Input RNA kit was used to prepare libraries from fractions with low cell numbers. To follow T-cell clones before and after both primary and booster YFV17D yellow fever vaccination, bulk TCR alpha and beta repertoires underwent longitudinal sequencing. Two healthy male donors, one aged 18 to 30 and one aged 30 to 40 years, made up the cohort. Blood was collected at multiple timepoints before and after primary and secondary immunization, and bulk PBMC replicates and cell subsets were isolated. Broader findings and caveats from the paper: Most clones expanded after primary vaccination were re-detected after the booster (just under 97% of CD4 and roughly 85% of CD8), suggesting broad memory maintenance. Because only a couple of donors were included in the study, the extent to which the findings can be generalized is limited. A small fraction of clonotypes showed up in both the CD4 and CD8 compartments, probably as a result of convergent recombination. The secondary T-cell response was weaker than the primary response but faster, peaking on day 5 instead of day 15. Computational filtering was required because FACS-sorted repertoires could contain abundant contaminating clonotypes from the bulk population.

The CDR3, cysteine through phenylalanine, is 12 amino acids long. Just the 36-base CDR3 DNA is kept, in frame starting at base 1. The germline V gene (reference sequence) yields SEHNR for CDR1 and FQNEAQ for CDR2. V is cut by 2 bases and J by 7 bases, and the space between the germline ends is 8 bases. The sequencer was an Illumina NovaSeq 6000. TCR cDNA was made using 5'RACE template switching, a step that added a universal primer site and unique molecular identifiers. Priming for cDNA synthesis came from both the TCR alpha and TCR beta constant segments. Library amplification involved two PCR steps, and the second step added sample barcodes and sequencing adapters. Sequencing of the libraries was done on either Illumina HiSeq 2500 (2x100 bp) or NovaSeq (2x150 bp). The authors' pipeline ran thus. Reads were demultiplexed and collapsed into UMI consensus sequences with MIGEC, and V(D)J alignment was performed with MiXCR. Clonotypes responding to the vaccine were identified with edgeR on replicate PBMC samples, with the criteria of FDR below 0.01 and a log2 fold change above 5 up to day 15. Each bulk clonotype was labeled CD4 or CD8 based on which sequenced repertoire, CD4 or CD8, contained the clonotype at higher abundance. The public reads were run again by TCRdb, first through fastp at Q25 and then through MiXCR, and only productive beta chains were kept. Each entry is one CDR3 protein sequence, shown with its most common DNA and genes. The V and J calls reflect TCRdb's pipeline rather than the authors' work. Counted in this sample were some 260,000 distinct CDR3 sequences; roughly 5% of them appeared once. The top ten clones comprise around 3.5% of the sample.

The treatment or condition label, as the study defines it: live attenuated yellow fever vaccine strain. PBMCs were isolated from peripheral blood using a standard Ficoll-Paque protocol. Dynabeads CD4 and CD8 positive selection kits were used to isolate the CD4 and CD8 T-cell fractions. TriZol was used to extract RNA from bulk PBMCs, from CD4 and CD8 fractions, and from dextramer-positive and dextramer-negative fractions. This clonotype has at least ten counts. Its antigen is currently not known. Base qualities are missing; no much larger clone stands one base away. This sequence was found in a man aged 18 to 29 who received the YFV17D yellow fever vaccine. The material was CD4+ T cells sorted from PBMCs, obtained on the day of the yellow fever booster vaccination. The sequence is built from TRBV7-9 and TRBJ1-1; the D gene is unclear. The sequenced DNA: TGTGCCAGCAGCTTAAGGGCAAATGAAGCTTTCTTT. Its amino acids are CASSLRANEAFF.